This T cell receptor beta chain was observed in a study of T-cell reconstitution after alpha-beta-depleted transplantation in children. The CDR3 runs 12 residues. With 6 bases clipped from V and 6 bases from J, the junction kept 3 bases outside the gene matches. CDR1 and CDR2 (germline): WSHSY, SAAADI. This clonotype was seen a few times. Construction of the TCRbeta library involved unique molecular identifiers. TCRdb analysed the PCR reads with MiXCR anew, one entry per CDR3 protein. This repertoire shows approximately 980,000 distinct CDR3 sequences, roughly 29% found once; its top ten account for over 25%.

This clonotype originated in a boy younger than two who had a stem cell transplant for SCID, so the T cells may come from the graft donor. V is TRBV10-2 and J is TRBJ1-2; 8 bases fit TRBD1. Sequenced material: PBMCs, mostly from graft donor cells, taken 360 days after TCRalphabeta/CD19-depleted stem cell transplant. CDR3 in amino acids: CASRDRVNGYTF. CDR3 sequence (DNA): TGCGCCAGCAGGGACAGGGTCAATGGCTACACCTTC.